The TCR beta chain described here comes from a study of PD-1 blockade in classical Hodgkin lymphoma. Regarding this clone: Its antigen is not identified.

Every patient had relapsed following autologous stem cell transplantation, and cohorts differed in brentuximab vedotin exposure. V lost 6 bases and J lost 0; bases outside the gene matches: 13. CDR1 MDHEN and CDR2 SYDVKM come from the germline V gene. The CDR3 contains 18 residues. Clones were read by immunoSEQ multiplex PCR, and TCRdb kept only the in-frame ones, dropping some. The sample includes about 14,000 clones, about 78% of them seen just once. Study results and limitations: The study found complete responders had baseline diversity similar to newly diagnosed patients.

This receptor was identified in a human donor with classical Hodgkin lymphoma. This rearrangement joins TRBV28 to TRBJ1-5; the match to TRBD1 covers 8 bases. The material sequenced was peripheral blood mononuclear cells (PBMCs), taken before the second cycle of nivolumab. The CDR3 DNA reads TGTGCCAGCAGCTACAACGGACAGGGTCCATATAGCAATCAGCCCCAGCATTTT. Its protein product is CASSYNGQGPYSNQPQHF.